This entry lists 21 T cell receptor beta chains sequenced from one sample in a study of OX40 agonist ivuxolimab in advanced cancers. Sequencing was performed with immunoSEQ multiplex PCR; in TCRdb, only in-frame clones are kept and a portion is missing. The sample yields tens of thousands of clones, approximately 84% seen once. The specimen was CD4+ or CD8+ T cells sorted from blood, collected in a trial of the OX40 agonist ivuxolimab. These receptors were collected from an adult with an advanced solid tumor such as melanoma, head and neck, liver or kidney cancer.

The chain uses TRBV13 and TRBJ2-6, with TRBD1 matching over 7 bases. This CDR3 is built from 16 residues. V dropped 0 bases and J dropped 2; count of bases not matched to a gene: 1. The germline CDR1 and CDR2 sequences are PRHDT and FYEKMQ (reference sequence). CDR3 protein: CASSLGGGAGANVLTF. CDR3 sequence (DNA): TGTGCCAGCAGCTTAGGAGGGGGCGCTGGGGCCAACGTCCTGACTTTC. The complete variable domain, with remaining parts taken from reference TRBV13 and TRBJ2-6, reads AAGVIQSPRHLIKEKRETATLKCYPIPRHDTVYWYQQGPGQDPQFLISFYEKMQSDKGSIPDRFSAQQFSDYHSELNMSSLELGDSALYFCASSLGGGAGANVLTFGAGSRLTVL.

The V call is TRBV6-1, the J call TRBJ2-7; tentatively, D is TRBD1 (6 bases). Trimming pared 8 bases from V and 7 bases from J, leaving 15 bases between. Germline V lookup: CDR1 MNHNS, CDR2 SASEGT. The CDR3 length is 12 residues. DNA of the CDR3: TGTGCCAGCGCATCAGGGGTGTGGGAGCAGTACTTC. Translated: CASASGVWEQYF.

The CDR3 DNA reads TGTGCCAGCAGCACCACTAGAGCTGAGCAGTTCTTC. Amino acid sequence: CASSTTRAEQFF. The V and J genes are TRBV5-4 and TRBJ2-1, with D perhaps matching TRBD2 (5 bases). CDR1 and CDR2 (germline): SGHNT, YYREEE (reference sequence). The germline V and J ends were trimmed by 4 bases and 9 bases, with 11 bases remaining between them. The CDR3 is 12 residues long.

This clone was observed many times. V gene TRBV29-1 combines with J gene TRBJ2-3; 8 bases are shared with TRBD2. Unmatched junction bases numbered 4, after V lost 4 bases and J lost 4 bases. CDR3 length: 13 residues. The germline V gene has CDR1 SQVTM and CDR2 ANQGSEA. CDR3 nucleotides: TGCAGCGTTGGTACTAGCGGAGCAGATACGCAGTATTTT. Translating gives CSVGTSGADTQYF.

This clone was seen just once. The chain combines TRBV7-3 with TRBJ1-1; 9 bases map to TRBD1. The V gene's germline CDR1 is SGHTA and CDR2 FQGTGA. J was trimmed by 13 bases and V by 4 bases; bases with no gene match: 7. CDR3 length: 12 residues. Written as DNA, the CDR3 is TGTGCCAGCAGCTCGTCCGGGACAGGGCTTTTCTTT. Its protein product is CASSSSGTGLFF.

The chain employs TRBV19 and TRBJ1-2, with unresolved D. CDR3 length: 15 amino acids. The V gene lost 4 bases and the J gene lost 4 bases, with 16 bases spanning the gap. The germline CDR1 and CDR2 sequences are LNHDA and SQIVND (reference sequence). The CDR3 nucleotides are TGTGCCAGTAGTAAAATAAGCACGCCGGGCTATGGCTACACCTTC. Its protein product is CASSKISTPGYGYTF.

The chain has TRBV5-4 and TRBJ2-5; TRBD2 matches 10 bases. The last part of the DNA fits TRBJ2-7 better; the J call may be wrong. Germline lookup yields CDR1 SGHNT and CDR2 YYREEE (reference sequence). CDR3 size: 15 residues. CDR3 residues: CASSLITSGTYEQYF. The CDR3 DNA is TGTGCCAGCAGCTTGATTACTAGCGGGACCTACGAGCAGTACTTC.

The rearrangement uses TRBV9 and TRBJ2-2; D is uncertain. Germline CDR1 reads SGDLS; CDR2 reads YYNGEE. This CDR3 is built from 14 residues. V shed 0 bases and J shed 6 bases, with 9 bases lying between them. CDR3 residues: CASSVAVGSGELFF. The CDR3 bases are TGTGCCAGCAGCGTAGCTGTGGGGTCCGGGGAGCTGTTTTTT.

The rearrangement joins TRBV7-9 to TRBJ2-7; D is possibly TRBD2 (6 bases). This CDR3 contains 15 residues. With 5 bases removed from V and 1 base from J, the gap between germline ends came to 15 bases. Germline V gene data show CDR1 as SEHNR and CDR2 as FQNEAQ (reference sequence). The CDR3 sequence: CASSGPGTGSYEQYF. CDR3 bases: TGTGCCAGCAGCGGACCCGGGACTGGATCCTACGAGCAGTACTTC.

The table lists this clone with a count of one. This sequence joins TRBV19 and TRBJ1-1, with unresolved D. The CDR3 is made up of 16 amino acids. V gave up 4 bases and J gave up 0 bases, with 15 bases separating them. The germline V gene has CDR1 LNHDA and CDR2 SQIVND (reference sequence). DNA for the CDR3: TGTGCCAGTAGTACCACCCTAGACCCGGTGAACACTGAAGCTTTCTTT. This sequence encodes CASSTTLDPVNTEAFF.

This chain uses TRBV19 with TRBJ1-5; D is uncertain. With 0 bases removed from V and 0 bases from J, the gap between germline ends came to 9 bases. Germline CDR1 is LNHDA and CDR2 is SQIVND (reference sequence). The CDR3 spans 16 residues. The CDR3 DNA is TGTGCCAGTAGTATAGATCGGCGGAATAGCAATCAGCCCCAGCATTTT. Amino acids: CASSIDRRNSNQPQHF. Full variable domain (remainder filled in from reference TRBV19 and TRBJ1-5): DGGITQSPKYLFRKEGQNVTLSCEQNLNHDAMYWYRQDPGQGLRLIYYSQIVNDFQKGDIAEGYSVSREKKESFPLTVTSAQKNPTAFYLCASSIDRRNSNQPQHFGDGTRLSIL.

The V call is TRBV19, the J call TRBJ2-1; unclear D gene. The CDR3 extends over 13 amino acids. V shed 10 bases and J shed 4 bases, with 14 bases lying between them. CDR1 and CDR2 from the germline V gene are LNHDA and SQIVND (reference sequence). As DNA, the CDR3 is TGTGCCACCTACACCCCCTTTTACAATGAGCAGTTCTTC. It is translated as CATYTPFYNEQFF.

V is TRBV21-1 and J is TRBJ1-4. TRBV21-1 is reported as a pseudogene. CDR3 length: 11 amino acids. The CDR3 bases are TGTGCCAGCAGTCTTAATGAAAAACTGTTTTTT. It yields the protein CASSLNEKLFF.

J is TRBJ1-1 and V is TRBV5-4; D is perhaps TRBD1 (6 bases). The CDR3 loop spans 14 amino acids. Germline assignment: CDR1 SGHNT and CDR2 YYREEE (reference sequence). V gave up 4 bases and J gave up 5 bases, with 15 bases separating them. CDR3 in amino acids: CASSTGDKSTEAFF. Here the CDR3 DNA reads TGTGCCAGCAGCACTGGGGACAAATCAACTGAAGCTTTCTTT.

The chain uses TRBV6-5 and TRBJ1-2; D unclear. The V end lost 2 bases, the J end lost 0 bases, and 10 bases lay between the germline ends. The CDR3 contains 15 residues. Germline V gives CDR1 MNHEY, CDR2 SVGAGI. The CDR3 spells CASSYDEAANYGYTF. The CDR3 DNA follows: TGTGCCAGCAGTTACGACGAGGCGGCTAACTATGGCTACACCTTC.

The V call is TRBV9, the J call TRBJ1-3, with D perhaps matching TRBD1 (5 bases). Germline V gene data show CDR1 as SGDLS and CDR2 as YYNGEE. The CDR3 extends over 16 amino acids. Trimming stripped 2 bases from V and 4 bases from J, with 16 bases between. Here the CDR3 reads CASSVGSGTEGNTIYF. CDR3 nucleotide sequence: TGTGCCAGCAGCGTTGGTTCCGGGACTGAAGGAAACACCATATATTTT.

The gene calls are TRBV9 and TRBJ2-7, with 7 bases fitting TRBD1. CDR1 and CDR2 from the germline V gene are SGDLS and YYNGEE. This CDR3 is 13 amino acids long. Trimming removed 4 bases from V and 3 bases from J; junction bases left unmatched: 4. DNA for the CDR3: TGTGCCAGCAGCCCGGGACAGCTCTACGAGCAGTACTTC. The encoded protein is CASSPGQLYEQYF.

The CDR3, as DNA: TGTGCCAGCAGCCAAGATAGGAGTCCTACCGGGGAGCTGTTTTTT. It encodes CASSQDRSPTGELFF. This chain joins TRBV14 and TRBJ2-2; D is uncertain. V was shortened by 0 bases and J by 5 bases, with 10 bases between the two germline ends. The CDR3 is made up of 15 amino acids. Germline lookup yields CDR1 SGHDN and CDR2 FVKESK.

This sequence joins TRBV6-6 and TRBJ2-7; 8 bases fit TRBD1. CDR3 length: 13 amino acids. Germline CDR1 MNHNY, CDR2 SVGAGI (reference sequence). Unmatched junction bases numbered 6, after V lost 6 bases and J lost 5 bases. CDR3 in amino acids: CASRPRGPDEQYF. Written as DNA, the CDR3 is TGTGCCAGCAGGCCCAGGGGGCCGGACGAGCAGTACTTC.

V is TRBV4-2 and J is TRBJ1-6, with D maybe TRBD1 (6 bases). Germline CDR1 and CDR2: LGHNA and YNFKEQ. Trimming cost V 4 bases and J 10 bases, with 20 bases left between them. This CDR3 is built from 16 residues. The CDR3 nucleotides are TGTGCCAGCAGCCGCAGCCCCCAGGGGTCGGAGTCACCCCTCCACTTT. Translated, it gives CASSRSPQGSESPLHF.

The V gene is TRBV4-1, the J gene TRBJ2-3, with 8 bases matching TRBD2. With 3 bases clipped from V and 0 bases from J, the junction kept 11 bases outside the gene matches. The CDR3 extends over 18 amino acids. CDR1 is MGHRA, CDR2 YSYEKL, per germline. CDR3 bases: TGCGCCAGCAGCCACTCCGGGGGGGGAGTAACTAGCACAGATACGCAGTATTTT. Residues: CASSHSGGGVTSTDTQYF.